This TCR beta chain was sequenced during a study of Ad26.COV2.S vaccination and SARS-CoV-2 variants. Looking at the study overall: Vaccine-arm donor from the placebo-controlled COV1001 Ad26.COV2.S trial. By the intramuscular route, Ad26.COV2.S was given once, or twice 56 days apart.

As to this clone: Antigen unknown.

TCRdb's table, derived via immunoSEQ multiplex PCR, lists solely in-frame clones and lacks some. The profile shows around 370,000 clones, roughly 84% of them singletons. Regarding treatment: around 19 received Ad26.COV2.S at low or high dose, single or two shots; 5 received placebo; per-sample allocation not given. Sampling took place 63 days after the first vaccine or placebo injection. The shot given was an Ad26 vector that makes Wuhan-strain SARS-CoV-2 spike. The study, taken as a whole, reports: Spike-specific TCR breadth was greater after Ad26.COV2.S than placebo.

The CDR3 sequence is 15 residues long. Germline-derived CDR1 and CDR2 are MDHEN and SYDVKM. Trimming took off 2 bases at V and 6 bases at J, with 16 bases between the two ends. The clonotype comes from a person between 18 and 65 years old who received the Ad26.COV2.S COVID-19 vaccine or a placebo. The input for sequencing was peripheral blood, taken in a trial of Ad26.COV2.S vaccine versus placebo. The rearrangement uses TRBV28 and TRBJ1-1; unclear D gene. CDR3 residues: CASSLSRAPRPEAFF. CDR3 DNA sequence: TGTGCCAGCAGTTTAAGCCGGGCCCCTAGGCCTGAAGCTTTCTTT. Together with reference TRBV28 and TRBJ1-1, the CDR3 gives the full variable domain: DVKVTQSSRYLVKRTGEKVFLECVQDMDHENMFWYRQDPGLGLRLIYFSYDVKMKEKGDIPEGYSVSREKKERFSLILESASTNQTSMYLCASSLSRAPRPEAFFGQGTRLTVV.